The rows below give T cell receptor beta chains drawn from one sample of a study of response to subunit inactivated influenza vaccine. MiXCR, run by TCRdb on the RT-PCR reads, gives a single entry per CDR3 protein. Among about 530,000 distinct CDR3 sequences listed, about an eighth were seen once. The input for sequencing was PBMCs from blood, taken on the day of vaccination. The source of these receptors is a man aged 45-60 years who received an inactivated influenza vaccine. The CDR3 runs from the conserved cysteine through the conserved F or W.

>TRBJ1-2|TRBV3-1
CASSQGLRDRAYGYTF
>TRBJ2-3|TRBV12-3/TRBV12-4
CASSLEDTYPRGTDTQYF
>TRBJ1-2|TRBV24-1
CATSDPRPGGDGYTF
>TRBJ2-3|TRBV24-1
CATSDLAATDTQYF
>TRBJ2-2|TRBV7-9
CASSSRALTGELFF
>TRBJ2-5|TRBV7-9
CASSPLAASGLQETQYF
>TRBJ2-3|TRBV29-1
CSVGRSADTQYF
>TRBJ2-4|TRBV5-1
CASSLSTGENIQYF
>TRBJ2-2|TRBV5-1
CASSLEVAGIGELFF
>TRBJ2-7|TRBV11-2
CASSGDYLPSYEQYF
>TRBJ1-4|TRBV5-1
CASSSNPLTGRNEKLFF
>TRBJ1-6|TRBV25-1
CASSEFRSGVNSPLHF
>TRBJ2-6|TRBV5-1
CASSLAGLSGSGANVLTF
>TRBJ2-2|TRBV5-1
CASRTGQGQDGELFF
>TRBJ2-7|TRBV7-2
CASSIPGTTLSEQYF
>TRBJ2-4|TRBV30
CAWSVGGTKNIQYF